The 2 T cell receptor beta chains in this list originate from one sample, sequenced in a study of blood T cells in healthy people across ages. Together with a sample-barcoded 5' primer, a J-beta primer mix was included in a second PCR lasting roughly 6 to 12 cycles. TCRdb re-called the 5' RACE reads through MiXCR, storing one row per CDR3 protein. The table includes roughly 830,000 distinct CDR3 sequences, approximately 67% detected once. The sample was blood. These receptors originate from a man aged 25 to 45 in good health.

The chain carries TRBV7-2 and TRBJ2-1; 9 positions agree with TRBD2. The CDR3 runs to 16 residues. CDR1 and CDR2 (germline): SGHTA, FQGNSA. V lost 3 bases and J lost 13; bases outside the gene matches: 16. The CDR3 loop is CASSLGFGGGAGEQFF. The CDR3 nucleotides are TGTGCCAGCAGCTTGGGTTTCGGCGGGGGGGCCGGTGAACAGTTCTTC.

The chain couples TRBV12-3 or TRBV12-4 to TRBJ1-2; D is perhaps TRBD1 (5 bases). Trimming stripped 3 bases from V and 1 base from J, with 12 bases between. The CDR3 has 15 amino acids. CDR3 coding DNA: TGTGCCAGCAGTTTCCAGGGCGCCCTTAACTATGGCTACACCTTC. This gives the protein CASSFQGALNYGYTF.